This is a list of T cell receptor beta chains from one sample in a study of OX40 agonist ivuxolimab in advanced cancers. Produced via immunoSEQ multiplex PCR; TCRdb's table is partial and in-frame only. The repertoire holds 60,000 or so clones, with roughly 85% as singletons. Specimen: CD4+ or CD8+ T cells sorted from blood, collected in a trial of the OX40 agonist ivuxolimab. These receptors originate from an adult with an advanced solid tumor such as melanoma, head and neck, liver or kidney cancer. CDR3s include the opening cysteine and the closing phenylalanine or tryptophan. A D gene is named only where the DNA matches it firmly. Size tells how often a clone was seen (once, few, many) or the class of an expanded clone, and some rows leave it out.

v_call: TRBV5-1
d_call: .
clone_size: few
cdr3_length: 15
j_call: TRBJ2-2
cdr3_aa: CASSLVPLSGGELFF
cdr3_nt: TGCGCCAGCAGCTTAGTACCGCTTAGTGGCGGGGAGCTGTTTTTT

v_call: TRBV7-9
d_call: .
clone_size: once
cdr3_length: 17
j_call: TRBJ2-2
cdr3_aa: CASSSGGQASNTGELFF
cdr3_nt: TGTGCCAGCAGCTCAGGGGGGCAGGCCTCGAACACCGGGGAGCTGTTTTTT

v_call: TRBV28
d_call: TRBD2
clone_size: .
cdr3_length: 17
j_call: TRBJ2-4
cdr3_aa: CASSALLAGGNKNIQYF
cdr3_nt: TGTGCCAGCAGTGCCCTCCTAGCGGGGGGGAACAAAAACATTCAGTACTTC

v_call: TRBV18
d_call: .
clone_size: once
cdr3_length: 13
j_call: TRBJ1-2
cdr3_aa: CASSPEGLGGYTF
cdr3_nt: TGTGCCAGCTCACCGGAAGGACTAGGTGGCTACACCTTC

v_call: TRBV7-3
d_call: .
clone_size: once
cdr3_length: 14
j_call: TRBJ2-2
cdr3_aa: CASSPRRGTGELFF
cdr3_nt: TGTGCCAGCAGCCCGAGGAGGGGGACAGGGGAGCTGTTTTTT

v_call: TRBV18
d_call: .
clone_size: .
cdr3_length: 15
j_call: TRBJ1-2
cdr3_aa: CASSPPARVSYGYTF
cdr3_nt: TGTGCCAGCTCACCACCGGCGAGGGTGAGCTATGGCTACACCTTC

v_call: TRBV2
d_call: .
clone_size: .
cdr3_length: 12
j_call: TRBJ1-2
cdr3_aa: CASRREDYGYTF
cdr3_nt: TGTGCCAGCAGACGGGAAGACTATGGCTACACCTTC

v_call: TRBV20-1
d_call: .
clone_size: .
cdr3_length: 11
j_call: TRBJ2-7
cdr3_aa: CSARLAYEQYF
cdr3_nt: TGCAGTGCTCGGCTGGCCTACGAGCAGTACTTC

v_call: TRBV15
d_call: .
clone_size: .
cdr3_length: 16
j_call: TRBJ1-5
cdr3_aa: CATSRDRTGYYQPQHF
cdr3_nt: TGTGCCACCAGCAGAGACCGAACGGGGTACTATCAGCCCCAGCATTTT

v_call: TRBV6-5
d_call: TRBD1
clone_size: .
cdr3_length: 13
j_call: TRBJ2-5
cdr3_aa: CASRKGAKETQYF
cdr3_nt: TGTGCCAGCAGAAAGGGGGCGAAAGAGACCCAGTACTTC

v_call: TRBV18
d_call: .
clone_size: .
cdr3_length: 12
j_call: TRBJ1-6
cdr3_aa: CASSSENSPLHF
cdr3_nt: TGTGCCAGCTCATCAGAGAATTCACCCCTCCACTTT

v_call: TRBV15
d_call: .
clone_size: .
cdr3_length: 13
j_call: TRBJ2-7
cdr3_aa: CATGLGRAYEQYF
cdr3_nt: TGTGCCACCGGACTGGGCAGGGCGTACGAGCAGTACTTC

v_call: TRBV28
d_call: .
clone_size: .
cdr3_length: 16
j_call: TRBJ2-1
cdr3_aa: CASSSPTTSSYNEQFF
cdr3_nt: TGTGCCAGCAGTTCCCCTACTACCAGCTCCTACAATGAGCAGTTCTTC

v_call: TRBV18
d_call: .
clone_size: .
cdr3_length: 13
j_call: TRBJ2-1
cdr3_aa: CASSPGQQNEQFF
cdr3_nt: TGTGCCAGCTCACCGGGACAACAAAATGAGCAGTTCTTC

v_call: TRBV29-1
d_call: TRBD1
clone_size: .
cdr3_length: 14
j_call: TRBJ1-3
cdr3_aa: CSVADRVTGNTIYF
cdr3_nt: TGCAGCGTCGCGGACAGGGTGACTGGAAACACCATATATTTT

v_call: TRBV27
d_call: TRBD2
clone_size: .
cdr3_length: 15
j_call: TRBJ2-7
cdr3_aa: CASSLLTSGGEEQYF
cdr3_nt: TGTGCCAGCAGTTTATTGACTAGCGGGGGCGAGGAGCAGTACTTC

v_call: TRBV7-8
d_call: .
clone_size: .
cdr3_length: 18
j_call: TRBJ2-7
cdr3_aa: CASSPHRGMASSSYEQYF
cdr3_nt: TGTGCCAGCAGCCCTCACCGGGGTATGGCTTCGAGCTCCTACGAGCAGTACTTC

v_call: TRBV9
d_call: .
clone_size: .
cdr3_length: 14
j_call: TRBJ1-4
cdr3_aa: CASSETAHNEKLFF
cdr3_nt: TGTGCCAGCAGCGAAACAGCCCATAATGAAAAACTGTTTTTT

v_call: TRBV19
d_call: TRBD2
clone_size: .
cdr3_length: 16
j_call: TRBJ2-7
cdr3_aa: CASSPEAGGPSYEQYF
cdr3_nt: TGTGCCAGTAGTCCTGAAGCGGGGGGTCCCTCCTACGAGCAGTACTTC

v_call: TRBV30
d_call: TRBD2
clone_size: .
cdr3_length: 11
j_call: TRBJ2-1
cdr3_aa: CASGTSDEQFF
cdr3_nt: TGTGCCTCCGGGACTAGCGATGAGCAGTTCTTC

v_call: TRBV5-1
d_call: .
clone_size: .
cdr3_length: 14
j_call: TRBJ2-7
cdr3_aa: CASSLADLTYEQYF
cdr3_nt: TGCGCCAGCAGCTTGGCCGATCTCACCTACGAGCAGTACTTC

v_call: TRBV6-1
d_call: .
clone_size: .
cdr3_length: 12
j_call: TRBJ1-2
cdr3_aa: CASSEFRDGYTF
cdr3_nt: TGTGCCAGCAGTGAATTCAGGGACGGCTACACCTTC

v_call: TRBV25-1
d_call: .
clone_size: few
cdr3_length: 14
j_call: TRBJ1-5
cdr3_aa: CASSRDSSNQPQHF
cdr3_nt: TGTGCCAGCAGTCGTGACAGTAGCAATCAGCCCCAGCATTTT

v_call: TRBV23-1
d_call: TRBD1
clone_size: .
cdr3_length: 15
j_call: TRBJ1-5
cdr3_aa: CASSPRDRAVQPQHF
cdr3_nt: TGCGCCAGCAGTCCCCGGGACAGGGCCGTTCAGCCCCAGCATTTT

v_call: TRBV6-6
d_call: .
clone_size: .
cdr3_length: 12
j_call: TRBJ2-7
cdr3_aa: CASSPTGGEQYF
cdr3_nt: TGTGCCAGCAGCCCGACAGGAGGCGAGCAGTACTTC

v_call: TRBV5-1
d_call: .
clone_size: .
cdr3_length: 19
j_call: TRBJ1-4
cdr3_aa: CASSLAERTDTATNEKLFF
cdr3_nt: TGCGCCAGCAGCTTGGCGGAAAGGACAGATACTGCAACTAATGAAAAACTGTTTTTT

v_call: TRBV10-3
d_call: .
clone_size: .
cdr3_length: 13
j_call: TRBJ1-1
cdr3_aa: CANRETLGTEAFF
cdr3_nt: TGTGCCAACAGAGAGACCCTTGGCACTGAAGCTTTCTTT

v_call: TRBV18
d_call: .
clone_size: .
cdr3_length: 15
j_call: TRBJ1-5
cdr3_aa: CASSPGAGLDQPQHF
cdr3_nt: TGTGCCAGCTCACCAGGGGCAGGGCTTGATCAGCCCCAGCATTTT